The 13 T cell receptor beta chains presented below share a single source sample, sequenced in a study of shared clonotypes between healthy human individuals. Profiling relied on immunoSEQ multiplex PCR, and the TCRdb table lists in-frame clones only, not all of them. This table holds approximately 740,000 clones, about 74% found once. Sequencing used memory CD4+ T cells sorted from blood. Subset meaning: CD45RA-negative fraction. These receptor sequences come from a woman between 25 and 40 years old in good health.

J is TRBJ2-2 and V is TRBV14; D is ambiguous. The germline V and J ends were trimmed by 4 bases and 7 bases, with 10 bases remaining between them. Germline values: CDR1 SGHDN, CDR2 FVKESK. This CDR3 region has 13 residues. This CDR3 reads CASSRSVVGELFF. As DNA, the CDR3 is TGTGCCAGCAGCCGATCAGTAGTCGGGGAGCTGTTTTTT.

CDR3 sequence: CASSLPGSNYGYTF. The CDR3, as DNA: TGTGCCAGCAGCTTGCCAGGGTCAAACTATGGCTACACCTTC. The V and J genes are TRBV5-8 and TRBJ1-2; D might be TRBD1 (5 bases). The CDR3 is 14 amino acids. CDR1 is SGHTS and CDR2 is YDEGEE in the germline V gene. The V end was cut by 1 base, the J end by 2 bases, with 9 bases between.

The rearrangement links TRBV28 to TRBJ2-7, with D maybe TRBD2 (5 bases). From germline, CDR1 is MDHEN and CDR2 SYDVKM. The CDR3 has 15 amino acids. The V gene lost 5 bases and the J gene lost 0 bases, with 14 bases spanning the gap. CDR3 loop: CASSPTVRGSYEQYF. In DNA form, the CDR3 reads TGTGCCAGCAGTCCCACTGTTCGGGGCTCCTACGAGCAGTACTTC.

This chain joins TRBV2 and TRBJ2-7; D gene uncertain. Looked up from germline, CDR1 is SNHLY and CDR2 is FYNNEI. This CDR3 comprises 13 residues. V gave up 6 bases and J gave up 6 bases, with 15 bases separating them. The CDR3 is CASSQSNRGEQYF. The CDR3 DNA reads TGTGCCAGCAGCCAAAGCAACAGAGGCGAGCAGTACTTC.

This clone was seen at least ten times. The chain carries TRBV27 and TRBJ1-1; 10 positions agree with TRBD1. Per germline, CDR1 MNHEY and CDR2 SMNVEV (reference sequence). V lost 5 bases, J lost 3 bases, and 9 bases stayed unmatched. The CDR3 is 16 residues long. The CDR3 sequence is CASSPGQGRADTEAFF. The CDR3 coding sequence is TGTGCCAGCAGTCCGGGACAGGGGAGGGCGGACACTGAAGCTTTCTTT.

V and J are TRBV9 and TRBJ2-1; 7 positions agree with TRBD2. Germline V gives CDR1 SGDLS, CDR2 YYNGEE. The CDR3 totals 17 residues. The V and J ends lost 0 bases and 9 bases, in that order; junction bases with no gene match: 15. This CDR3 is CASSVGLTGAGQSEQFF. The CDR3, as DNA: TGTGCCAGCAGCGTAGGGCTCACGGGAGCGGGGCAAAGTGAGCAGTTCTTC.

The table lists this clone with a few counts. The CDR3 DNA follows: TGCGCCAGCAGCGATCTCCAGGCGATAGCGGAAAACGGGGATACGCAGTATTTT. Amino acids: CASSDLQAIAENGDTQYF. The gene calls are TRBV5-1 and TRBJ2-3, with D perhaps TRBD2 (6 bases). The CDR3 is made up of 18 amino acids. Trimming removed 4 bases from V and 6 bases from J, with 27 bases in between. Germline-derived CDR1 and CDR2 are SGHRS and YFSETQ. The whole variable domain, filled in from reference TRBV5-1 and TRBJ2-3, reads KAGVTQTPRYLIKTRGQQVTLSCSPISGHRSVSWYQQTPGQGLQFLFEYFSETQRNKGNFPGRFSGRQFSNSRSEMNVSTLELGDSALYLCASSDLQAIAENGDTQYFGPGTRLTVL.

A few counts support this clone. V and J are TRBV5-1 and TRBJ1-4; tentative D call: TRBD1 (5 bases). Germline-derived CDR1 and CDR2 are SGHRS and YFSETQ. Trimming left V 1 base short and J 2 bases short, with 12 bases between. The CDR3 sequence is 16 residues long. CDR3: CASSLSGPGTNEKLFF. Here the CDR3 DNA reads TGCGCCAGCAGCTTGTCGGGACCAGGGACTAATGAAAAACTGTTTTTT. Complete variable domain (other parts from reference TRBV5-1 and TRBJ1-4): KAGVTQTPRYLIKTRGQQVTLSCSPISGHRSVSWYQQTPGQGLQFLFEYFSETQRNKGNFPGRFSGRQFSNSRSEMNVSTLELGDSALYLCASSLSGPGTNEKLFFGSGTQLSVL.

This clone has more than one count but fewer than ten. This sequence joins TRBV5-1 and TRBJ2-3, with TRBD2 matching over 16 bases. The CDR3 is 18 amino acids. The junction had 9 bases not matched to a gene; V was cut back by 3 bases and J by 5 bases. CDR1 SGHRS and CDR2 YFSETQ come from the germline V gene. DNA for the CDR3: TGCGCCAGCAGCTCACCCGGGACTAGCGGGAGGGCCGAAGATACGCAGTATTTT. Translating it yields CASSSPGTSGRAEDTQYF.

This clone was counted once. V usage is TRBV18 and J usage is TRBJ2-7; D ambiguous. The CDR3 covers 12 residues. Germline CDR1 is KGHSH and CDR2 is LQKENI. With 6 bases removed from V and 3 bases from J, the gap between germline ends came to 9 bases. The DNA for the CDR3 is TGTGCCAGCTCGTTCGATAGCTACGAGCAGTACTTC. As protein: CASSFDSYEQYF.

The CDR3 reads CASSQSEGAYGYTF. The DNA of the CDR3 is TGTGCCAGCAGCCAATCAGAAGGGGCGTATGGCTACACCTTC. The genes are TRBV16 and TRBJ1-2; perhaps TRBD1 as D (5 bases). The V end lost 0 bases, the J end lost 5 bases, and 10 bases lay between the germline ends. Germline V CDR1 and CDR2: KGHSY, FQNENV. This CDR3 is 14 amino acids long.

V gene TRBV5-1 combines with J gene TRBJ1-2; D ambiguous. V was cut by 5 bases and J by 4 bases, with 12 bases left in between. Germline V CDR1 and CDR2: SGHRS, YFSETQ. This CDR3 is 13 amino acids long. The CDR3 DNA follows: TGCGCCAGCAGGGAGGACGCGGCCTATGGCTACACCTTC. Its translation is CASREDAAYGYTF.

V usage is TRBV7-2 and J usage is TRBJ2-1; tentatively, D is TRBD2 (6 bases). The CDR3 sequence is 15 residues long. The germline V and J ends were trimmed by 5 bases and 1 base, with 12 bases remaining between them. Germline CDR1 SGHTA, CDR2 FQGNSA. CDR3 DNA sequence: TGTGCCAGCAGCCCCGGACTACTATCCTACAATGAGCAGTTCTTC. It encodes CASSPGLLSYNEQFF.